The 3 T cell receptor beta chains reported below all come from one sample, sequenced in a study of Ad26.COV2.S vaccination and SARS-CoV-2 variants. The data were produced by immunoSEQ multiplex PCR, yet TCRdb's version contains in-frame clones alone and is incomplete. The sample has 350,000 to 450,000 clones, under 95% seen once; the top ten hold about 3.9%. The input for sequencing was peripheral blood, taken after recovery from COVID-19. These receptors all come from a human donor who had recovered from COVID-19.

This chain uses TRBV19 with TRBJ1-1, with 8 bases aligning to TRBD1. The V segment lost 4 bases and the J segment 4 bases; nucleotides outside the gene matches: 5. Germline lookup yields CDR1 LNHDA and CDR2 SQIVND (reference sequence). CDR3 length: 14 residues. CDR3 sequence reads: CASSTTGVRTEAFF. In nucleotides, the CDR3 is TGTGCCAGTAGTACGACAGGGGTTCGCACTGAAGCTTTCTTT.

The chain carries TRBV25-1 and TRBJ1-4, with 9 nucleotides matching TRBD1. J was trimmed by 7 bases and V by 7 bases; bases with no gene match: 7. The CDR3 is 14 amino acids. CDR1 is MGHDK, CDR2 SYGVNS, per germline. This CDR3 reads CASTPGQGFEKLFF. Here the CDR3 DNA reads TGTGCCAGCACTCCGGGACAGGGCTTTGAAAAACTGTTTTTT.

The gene calls are TRBV9 and TRBJ2-2; D might be TRBD2 (5 bases). The CDR3 is 15 residues long. The V gene's germline CDR1 is SGDLS and CDR2 YYNGEE. V was cut by 2 bases and J by 2 bases, with 10 bases left in between. The DNA of the CDR3 is TGTGCCAGCAGCGTTTCCGGGAAAAACACCGGGGAGCTGTTTTTT. Translated, it gives CASSVSGKNTGELFF. The variable domain in full, with the rest retrieved from reference TRBV9 and TRBJ2-2, is DSGVTQTPKHLITATGQRVTLRCSPRSGDLSVYWYQQSLDQGLQFLIQYYNGEERAKGNILERFSAQQFPDLHSELNLSSLELGDSALYFCASSVSGKNTGELFFGEGSRLTVL.